A single sample gave rise to the 31 T cell receptor beta chains below, sequenced in a study of control samples from healthy donors and cancer patients. The table came from immunoSEQ multiplex PCR; TCRdb's copy has only in-frame clones and leaves some out. This table has just over 80,000 clones, over 90% appearing once. The sample consisted of blood. These receptors originate from a woman under 30 in good health.

DNA of the CDR3: TGTGCCAGCAGCGTGGGTTCCAGCCCCACTGAAGCTTTCTTT. It is translated as CASSVGSSPTEAFF. The chain is built from TRBV9 and TRBJ1-1; D is ambiguous. Germline CDR1 is SGDLS and CDR2 is YYNGEE. The CDR3 has 14 amino acids. V was shortened by 2 bases and J by 4 bases, with 12 bases between the two germline ends.

The rearrangement joins TRBV11-3 to TRBJ1-1; TRBD1 agrees at 8 bases. Germline assignment: CDR1 SGHNT and CDR2 YENEEA. The junction had 4 bases not matched to a gene; V was cut back by 5 bases and J by 2 bases. The CDR3 has 14 amino acids. The CDR3 coding sequence is TGTGCCAGCAGCCACGGACAGGGCAACACTGAAGCTTTCTTT. Its protein is CASSHGQGNTEAFF.

This rearrangement joins TRBV5-1 to TRBJ2-5; weak D call: TRBD1 (6 bases). The CDR3 extends over 11 amino acids. V was pared by 5 bases and J by 5 bases, with 7 bases between. CDR1 is SGHRS and CDR2 is YFSETQ in the germline V gene. The CDR3 DNA sequence: TGCGCCAGCAGTGACAGGGAGACCCAGTACTTC. This encodes CASSDRETQYF.

This clone has a single count. This rearrangement joins TRBV7-9 to TRBJ2-5, with D unresolved. V was clipped by 5 bases and J by 3 bases, with 13 bases between them. CDR3 length equals 14 residues. Germline V gives CDR1 SEHNR, CDR2 FQNEAQ (reference sequence). The DNA for the CDR3 is TGTGCCAGCAGCCCCTCCGTCCTCAAAGAGACCCAGTACTTC. Its translation is CASSPSVLKETQYF.

CDR3 sequence (DNA): TGCGCCAGCAGCTTGACGGTCTACGCCACTGAAGCTTTCTTT. This encodes CASSLTVYATEAFF. The J gene is TRBJ1-1, the V gene TRBV5-1; D unclear. Germline V gene sequence: CDR1 SGHRS, CDR2 YFSETQ. Trimming took 1 base from V and 4 from J, leaving 11 bases between them. The CDR3 runs 14 residues. Together with reference TRBV5-1 and TRBJ1-1, the CDR3 gives the full variable domain: KAGVTQTPRYLIKTRGQQVTLSCSPISGHRSVSWYQQTPGQGLQFLFEYFSETQRNKGNFPGRFSGRQFSNSRSEMNVSTLELGDSALYLCASSLTVYATEAFFGQGTRLTVV.

V is TRBV9 and J is TRBJ2-1; TRBD1 agrees at 8 bases. The V and J ends lost 3 bases and 3 bases, in that order; junction bases with no gene match: 8. The CDR3 consists of 16 residues. Germline V gene lookup returns CDR1 SGDLS and CDR2 YYNGEE. CDR3 DNA: TGTGCCAGCAGCGGCTCGACAGGGGTGGACTACAATGAGCAGTTCTTC. Its translation is CASSGSTGVDYNEQFF.

The V call is TRBV28, the J call TRBJ2-3, with TRBD2 matching over 16 bases. The V and J ends lost 4 bases and 2 bases, in that order; junction bases with no gene match: 15. The CDR3 is made up of 21 amino acids. The germline CDR1 and CDR2 sequences are MDHEN and SYDVKM. This CDR3 is CASSSRKGLAGGPYPTDTQYF. The CDR3 nucleotides are TGTGCCAGCAGTTCCCGTAAGGGACTAGCGGGAGGGCCGTACCCCACAGATACGCAGTATTTT. Variable domain in full (rest from reference TRBV28 and TRBJ2-3): DVKVTQSSRYLVKRTGEKVFLECVQDMDHENMFWYRQDPGLGLRLIYFSYDVKMKEKGDIPEGYSVSREKKERFSLILESASTNQTSMYLCASSSRKGLAGGPYPTDTQYFGPGTRLTVL.

The chain combines TRBV6-4 with TRBJ1-2; no clear D. Trimming pared 2 bases from V and 4 bases from J, leaving 11 bases between. The CDR3 is 14 amino acids. Germline lookup yields CDR1 MRHNA and CDR2 SNTAGT. The DNA of the CDR3 is TGTGCCAGCAGTGACGGTGGAAGGACCTATGGCTACACCTTC. Protein product: CASSDGGRTYGYTF.

The chain employs TRBV28 and TRBJ1-5; no definite D call. Germline CDR1 is MDHEN and CDR2 is SYDVKM. The CDR3 extends over 12 amino acids. Trimming removed 7 bases at V and 6 bases at J, with 10 bases between. The CDR3 protein is CASNPSGQPQHF. The CDR3, as DNA: TGTGCCAGCAACCCGTCGGGTCAGCCCCAGCATTTT. Variable domain in full (rest from reference TRBV28 and TRBJ1-5): DVKVTQSSRYLVKRTGEKVFLECVQDMDHENMFWYRQDPGLGLRLIYFSYDVKMKEKGDIPEGYSVSREKKERFSLILESASTNQTSMYLCASNPSGQPQHFGDGTRLSIL.

This clone was observed once. V is TRBV6-6 and J is TRBJ2-7, with D unclear. Germline values: CDR1 MNHNY, CDR2 SVGAGI (reference sequence). The CDR3 spans 11 residues. V was clipped by 6 bases and J by 4 bases, with 7 bases between them. CDR3 nucleotides: TGTGCCAGCAGCAACGGGTACGAGCAGTACTTC. It specifies CASSNGYEQYF.

The chain carries TRBV19 and TRBJ1-1, with 7 bases matching TRBD1. This CDR3 comprises 17 residues. Germline V lookup: CDR1 LNHDA, CDR2 SQIVND (reference sequence). After removal of 3 bases from V and 0 bases from J, the junction contained 10 bases not matched to a gene. Here the CDR3 DNA reads TGTGCCAGTAGTATTGTAGGGGGCGGCCCCCTGAACACTGAAGCTTTCTTT. This codes for CASSIVGGGPLNTEAFF.

The CDR3, as DNA: TGTGCCAGCAGTTATGGGCCCTTAGCCAAAAACATTCAGTACTTC. Translating gives CASSYGPLAKNIQYF. This chain links TRBV28 with TRBJ2-4; D remains unclear. The germline gives CDR1 MDHEN, CDR2 SYDVKM. The CDR3 is 15 amino acids. V was clipped by 4 bases and J by 0 bases, with 10 bases between them.

This sequence joins TRBV27 and TRBJ2-5; 11 nucleotides align to TRBD2. There are 20 residues in the CDR3. V was clipped by 1 base and J by 2 bases; unmatched bases: 15. Germline loops: CDR1 MNHEY, CDR2 SMNVEV (reference sequence). CDR3 nucleotides: TGTGCCAGCAGTTTATGGGGCAGGGGTCGGGGACTAGCGGTACAAGAGACCCAGTACTTC. Residues: CASSLWGRGRGLAVQETQYF.

The J gene is TRBJ2-1, the V gene TRBV7-2; the D gene is possibly TRBD2 (7 bases). The germline V and J ends were trimmed by 5 bases and 7 bases, with 24 bases remaining between them. Germline lookup yields CDR1 SGHTA and CDR2 FQGNSA. The CDR3 spans 17 residues. The CDR3 DNA reads TGTGCCAGCAGCAGTCATGTAACCGGGGGGCGTGGGAATGAGCAGTTCTTC. It codes for CASSSHVTGGRGNEQFF.

The J gene is TRBJ1-1, the V gene TRBV27; TRBD1 might be the D (6 bases). The CDR3 is made up of 13 amino acids. Deletions cut 5 bases from V and 6 bases from J, with 13 bases between. Germline V CDR1 and CDR2: MNHEY, SMNVEV (reference sequence). For the CDR3, the DNA is TGTGCCAGCAGTCCCCAGGGGAGCGCTGAAGCTTTCTTT. This encodes CASSPQGSAEAFF.

The chain is built from TRBV18 and TRBJ2-2, with TRBD1 matching over 8 bases. This CDR3 contains 14 residues. Germline V CDR1 and CDR2: KGHSH, LQKENI. Trimming removed 6 bases from V and 6 bases from J; junction bases left unmatched: 6. The CDR3 region is CASSEMTGAGELFF. The CDR3 DNA sequence: TGTGCCAGCTCCGAGATGACAGGGGCCGGGGAGCTGTTTTTT.

This chain uses TRBV19 with TRBJ2-3, with a weak D call TRBD2 (5 bases). CDR1 is LNHDA, CDR2 SQIVND, per germline (reference sequence). The length of the CDR3 is 11 residues. V lost 7 bases and J lost 6, with 8 bases in between. CDR3 sequence: CASKVADTQYF. The CDR3 region has the DNA TGTGCCAGTAAGGTAGCGGATACGCAGTATTTT.

Only a few counts were recorded for this clone. This chain connects TRBV19 to TRBJ1-2; no definite D call. Germline-derived CDR1 and CDR2 are LNHDA and SQIVND (reference sequence). The CDR3 is 13 amino acids. Trimming removed 3 bases from V and 1 base from J, with 6 bases in between. The CDR3 loop reads CASSIALNYGYTF. DNA for the CDR3: TGTGCCAGTAGTATTGCACTTAACTATGGCTACACCTTC.

With regard to this clone: Other DNA sequences within the sample encode an identical CDR3. The chain recombines TRBV7-9 with TRBJ1-2, with D possibly matching TRBD1 (6 bases). The CDR3 consists of 12 residues. In germline, CDR1 is SEHNR, CDR2 FQNEAQ (reference sequence). Trimming took off 1 base at V and 8 bases at J, with 8 bases between the two ends. The CDR3, as DNA: TGTGCCAGCAGCTTAGGGGGGCGGGGCTACACCTTC. This sequence encodes CASSLGGRGYTF.

V and J are TRBV9 and TRBJ2-5, with TRBD2 matching 9 bases. The CDR3 has 15 residues. The junction had 5 bases not matched to a gene; V was cut back by 0 bases and J by 5 bases. Germline CDR1 and CDR2: SGDLS and YYNGEE. This CDR3 is CASSVASGMLETQYF. The CDR3 DNA reads as TGTGCCAGCAGCGTAGCTAGCGGGATGTTGGAGACCCAGTACTTC.

The V gene is TRBV11-2, the J gene TRBJ2-7; 10 nucleotides line up with TRBD2. Germline-derived CDR1 and CDR2 are SGHAT and FQNNGV. CDR3 length: 16 residues. J lost 0 bases, V lost 5 bases, and 7 bases had no gene match. For the CDR3, the DNA is TGTGCCAGCAGCACCACTAGCGGGGTTAGCTCCTACGAGCAGTACTTC. Protein: CASSTTSGVSSYEQYF.

The sample holds one count of this clone. The chain couples TRBV27 to TRBJ1-6, with 8 bases that match TRBD1. The germline CDR1 and CDR2 sequences are MNHEY and SMNVEV (reference sequence). This CDR3 is 13 amino acids long. J lost 8 bases, V lost 9 bases, and 6 bases had no gene match. The CDR3 nucleotides read TGTGCCAGTCTCGGACAGGGTGATTCACCCCTCCACTTT. Residues: CASLGQGDSPLHF.

The CDR3 coding sequence is TGTGCCAGCAGTCGGGGAGGATCACCCCTCCACTTT. Protein: CASSRGGSPLHF. V gene TRBV27 combines with J gene TRBJ1-6; D call uncertain. The V end was cut by 5 bases, the J end by 10 bases, with 9 bases between. CDR1 MNHEY and CDR2 SMNVEV come from the germline V gene (reference sequence). The CDR3 consists of 12 residues.

The chain combines TRBV3-1 (or the pseudogene TRBV3-2) with TRBJ2-2; D may be TRBD1 (6 bases). This CDR3 has 17 residues. CDR1 LGHDT and CDR2 YNNKEL come from the germline V gene (reference sequence). With 2 bases removed from V and 2 bases from J, the gap between germline ends came to 15 bases. DNA of the CDR3: TGTGCCAGCAGCCAAAGGGGGATAGGGGTTAACACCGGGGAGCTGTTTTTT. This sequence encodes CASSQRGIGVNTGELFF.

CDR3 region: CASSHGTLTMNTEAFF. CDR3 bases: TGTGCCAGCAGCCATGGGACCCTCACCATGAACACTGAAGCTTTCTTT. The genes are TRBV11-2 and TRBJ1-1; TRBD1 is a possible D gene (5 bases). V gave up 5 bases and J gave up 0 bases, with 16 bases separating them. Germline-derived CDR1 and CDR2 are SGHAT and FQNNGV. The CDR3 totals 16 residues.

This chain connects TRBV7-9 to TRBJ1-1; perhaps TRBD1 as D (6 bases). Germline CDR1 is SEHNR and CDR2 is FQNEAQ (reference sequence). This CDR3 spans 13 amino acids. V lost 5 bases and J lost 4, with 11 bases in between. The CDR3 region is CASSRTEVTEAFF. CDR3 nucleotide sequence: TGTGCCAGCAGCCGGACAGAGGTCACTGAAGCTTTCTTT.

V is TRBV15 and J is TRBJ1-4; D is ambiguous. CDR1 is LNHNV, CDR2 YYDKDF, per germline (reference sequence). Trimming took off 5 bases at V and 0 bases at J, with 10 bases between the two ends. The CDR3 has 15 residues. CDR3 bases: TGTGCCACCAGCGGCACTGGACCAACTAATGAAAAACTGTTTTTT. Protein product: CATSGTGPTNEKLFF.

This chain joins TRBV7-2 and TRBJ2-7; D remains unclear. The germline V gene has CDR1 SGHTA and CDR2 FQGNSA. The CDR3 is 14 amino acids. The V end was cut by 3 bases, the J end by 6 bases, with 15 bases between. The CDR3 DNA is TGTGCCAGCAGCTTGAGTGGAAAGGTGGGCGAGCAGTACTTC. Residues: CASSLSGKVGEQYF.

This rearrangement joins TRBV28 to TRBJ2-5, with D unresolved. V was cut by 8 bases and J by 5 bases, with 12 bases left in between. The CDR3 is made up of 12 amino acids. Germline CDR1 and CDR2: MDHEN and SYDVKM. Here the CDR3 DNA reads TGTGCCAGCTCTTTAAGTGAGGAGACCCAGTACTTC. It yields the protein CASSLSEETQYF.

The genes are TRBV11-2 and TRBJ2-2, with a possible D match to TRBD2 (5 bases). The CDR3 loop spans 11 amino acids. Germline V CDR1 and CDR2: SGHAT, FQNNGV. V was trimmed by 5 bases and J by 11 bases, leaving 9 bases between them. Written as DNA, the CDR3 is TGTGCCAGCAGCAATGCGGGTGAGCTGTTTTTT. It specifies CASSNAGELFF.

The chain recombines TRBV28 with TRBJ2-5, with unresolved D. With 1 base removed from V and 9 bases from J, the gap between germline ends came to 12 bases. CDR3 length equals 13 residues. Germline V gene data show CDR1 as MDHEN and CDR2 as SYDVKM. The CDR3 coding sequence is TGTGCCAGCAGTTTATTTTTCGGATCAGCCCAGTACTTC. Amino acids: CASSLFFGSAQYF.